A selection of T cell receptor beta chains follows, all from one sample in a study of cytomegalovirus exposure and HLA in healthy donors. TCRdb's copy holds only in-frame clones and misses some; the assay was immunoSEQ multiplex PCR. Among 250,000 to 350,000 clones, roughly 88% were seen once, and the ten largest hold about 0.91%. The sequencing input was PBMCs. These receptors originate from a woman aged 18-30 years in good health and CMV-seronegative. The CDR3 runs from the conserved cysteine through the conserved F or W. Each record gives: D gene, clone size, J gene, V gene, CDR3 DNA, CDR3 protein. A D gene is named only where the DNA matches it firmly. Size is omitted from some rows. Given values are once, few, many or a class for expanded clones.

>NA|NA|TRBJ2-7|TRBV2
TGTGCCGGTTGGGCCGACTCCTACGAGCAGTACTTC
CAGWADSYEQYF
>TRBD2|NA|TRBJ2-3|TRBV15
TGTGCCACCAGCAGGACTAGCGCATACCCTACAGATACGCAGTATTTT
CATSRTSAYPTDTQYF
>TRBD2|NA|TRBJ2-3|TRBV7-3
TGTGCCAGCAGCGGACCAGGACTAGCGGGAGATGGTTTGAGCACAGATACGCAGTATTTT
CASSGPGLAGDGLSTDTQYF
>NA|NA|TRBJ2-7|TRBV28
TGTGCCAGCAGTTTATGGAGATCTAAGCTCCCCCACTCCTACGAGCAGTACTTC
CASSLWRSKLPHSYEQYF
>NA|NA|TRBJ2-1|TRBV9
TGTGCCAGCACCCCCACAGGGAAGGGCTCCTACAATGAGCAGTTCTTC
CASTPTGKGSYNEQFF
>TRBD2|NA|TRBJ2-3|TRBV4-2
TGTGCCAGCAGCCAAAACACCCCGGGACTAGCGGGAGTTTGGAGCACAGATACGCAGTATTTT
CASSQNTPGLAGVWSTDTQYF
>TRBD1|NA|TRBJ2-2|TRBV5-4
TGTGCCAGCAGCGAACCCCCGGGACAGGGTTCGAACACCGGGGAGCTGTTTTTT
CASSEPPGQGSNTGELFF
>TRBD2|NA|TRBJ2-1|TRBV28
TGTGCCAGCAGTTCCCCTACGACTAGCGGGGGTTCGGCCTACAATGAGCAGTTCTTC
CASSSPTTSGGSAYNEQFF
>NA|NA|TRBJ1-2|TRBV5-1
TGCGCCAGCAGCTTGTCACAGACGGATGGCTACACCTTC
CASSLSQTDGYTF
>TRBD1|NA|TRBJ2-7|TRBV4-1
TGCGCCAGCAGCCAAGGATCTGACAGGGCCTACGAGCAGTACTTC
CASSQGSDRAYEQYF
>TRBD1|NA|TRBJ2-5|TRBV18
TGTGCCAGCTCATCACAGGGGATGGAGACCCAGTACTTC
CASSSQGMETQYF
>TRBD2|NA|TRBJ2-2|TRBV7-2
TGTGCCAGCAGCCGAGGACTAGCGGGGCCCGGGGAGCTGTTTTTT
CASSRGLAGPGELFF
>NA|NA|TRBJ2-7|TRBV6-5
TGTGCCAGCAGTTACCGTGGGCAGCGGGAGCAGTACTTC
CASSYRGQREQYF
>TRBD2|NA|TRBJ2-7|TRBV27
TGTGCCAGCAGTGCCGGGACTAGCGGGAGTATGGAGCAGTACTTC
CASSAGTSGSMEQYF
>NA|NA|TRBJ2-3|TRBV15
TGTGCCACCAGCAGAGATATCGGCTACCAGGGGTATTTT
CATSRDIGYQGYF
>TRBD1|NA|TRBJ2-7|TRBV19
TGTGCCAGTAGTAGAACAGGGGGCGAGTACTACGAGCAGTACTTC
CASSRTGGEYYEQYF
>NA|once|TRBJ1-1|TRBV29-1
TGCAGCGTTGAAAAACTCTCCCTTGAAGCTTTCTTT
CSVEKLSLEAFF
>TRBD1|once|TRBJ1-2|TRBV27
TGTGCCAGCAGTTTGGGGACAGCGTATGGCTACACCTTC
CASSLGTAYGYTF
>NA|NA|TRBJ1-2|TRBV27
TGTGCCAGCAGTCCCAGGGAATCGAGATATGGCTACACCTTC
CASSPRESRYGYTF
>TRBD2|NA|TRBJ2-7|TRBV6-1
TGTGCCAGCAGGGGACTAGCGGGGGCCTACGAGCAGTACTTC
CASRGLAGAYEQYF
>NA|NA|TRBJ2-3|TRBV2
TGTGCCAGCAGGGTTTTTACCACTTTCGATACGCAGTATTTT
CASRVFTTFDTQYF
>TRBD2|NA|TRBJ2-3|TRBV10-3
TGTGCCATCAACGGCGGGAGGGCCTCAGATACGCAGTATTTT
CAINGGRASDTQYF
>TRBD2|NA|TRBJ2-3|TRBV5-1
TGCGCCAGCAGCTGGGGCCCAGCGGGAGGCACAGATACGCAGTATTTT
CASSWGPAGGTDTQYF
>TRBD2|NA|TRBJ2-5|TRBV4-2
TGTGCCAGCAGCCCGGGACTAGCGGGACCCCTCCAAGAGACCCAGTACTTC
CASSPGLAGPLQETQYF
>NA|few|TRBJ2-7|TRBV18
TGTGCCAGCTCACTCTTGGCTCAGGGAGGTGTAATGGACTTC
CASSLLAQGGVMDF
>TRBD2|NA|TRBJ2-1|TRBV27
TGTGCCAGCAGTCCCTTGGGACTAGCATCTACCCCCCGGATCTTC
CASSPLGLASTPRIF
>NA|NA|TRBJ1-1|TRBV2
TGTGCCAGCACCCTGGACACTCAGAACACTGAAGCTTTCTTT
CASTLDTQNTEAFF
>NA|NA|TRBJ2-5|TRBV28
TGTGCCAGCACCTACAGCCCTGGAGAGACCCAGTACTTC
CASTYSPGETQYF
>TRBD2|NA|TRBJ2-1|TRBV29-1
TGCAGCGTTGCCCTGGGGGCGGGAGGGGACAATGAGCAGTTCTTC
CSVALGAGGDNEQFF
>TRBD2|NA|TRBJ2-1|TRBV27
TGTGCCAGCTCCTACACACTAGCGGGGGAGGGTGAGCAGTTCTTC
CASSYTLAGEGEQFF
>TRBD2|NA|TRBJ2-1|TRBV27
TGTGCCAGCAGTCCGGGACTAGCGGGAGTTGAGCAGTTCTTC
CASSPGLAGVEQFF
>NA|NA|TRBJ2-7|TRBV4-1
TGCGCCAGCAGCCAAGTACTCGGGTCCTACGAGCAGTACTTC
CASSQVLGSYEQYF
>TRBD1|NA|TRBJ2-3|TRBV2
TGTGCCAGCAGTGAGTCCGGGACAGGGACGGATACGCAGTATTTT
CASSESGTGTDTQYF
>TRBD1|once|TRBJ2-2|TRBV5-4
TGTGCCACAGCTGGACAGGGCGAAACCGGGGAGCTGTTTTTT
CATAGQGETGELFF
>NA|few|TRBJ2-2|TRBV11-1
TGTGCCAGCAGCTTTGTCGTGGCTAGCTCGCTTACCGGGGAGCTGTTTTTT
CASSFVVASSLTGELFF
>NA|NA|TRBJ2-3|TRBV29-1
TGCAGCGTTCCGACAGGGAGGACAGATACGCAGTATTTT
CSVPTGRTDTQYF
>TRBD2|once|TRBJ2-3|TRBV28
TGTGCCAGCAGCTCGGTGGTAGCGGGAGGGCCGAGGGGCACAGATACGCAGTATTTT
CASSSVVAGGPRGTDTQYF
>TRBD1|NA|TRBJ2-7|TRBV10-3
TGTGCCATCAGCCCGGGACAGGGAGGAGGAGAGCAGTACTTC
CAISPGQGGGEQYF
>TRBD2|NA|TRBJ2-2|TRBV5-4
TGTGCCAGCAGCCCACTAGCGGGTGGGACCGGGGAGCTGTTTTTT
CASSPLAGGTGELFF
>NA|NA|TRBJ2-1|TRBV9
TGTGCCAGCAGCGTCGTCAGTTCCAACAATGAGCAGTTCTTC
CASSVVSSNNEQFF
>TRBD1|NA|TRBJ2-2|TRBV5-1
TGCGCCAGCAGCTTGGGACAGGGGACCGGGGAGCTGTTTTTT
CASSLGQGTGELFF
>NA|NA|TRBJ1-5|TRBV4-1
TGCGCCAGCAGCCGTAGCAGGGAGGTCAATCAGCCCCAGCATTTT
CASSRSREVNQPQHF
>TRBD2|NA|TRBJ2-7|TRBV28
TGTGCCAGCAGCTTGCCGGGACTAGCGGCCTCCTACGAGCAGTACTTC
CASSLPGLAASYEQYF
>NA|NA|TRBJ2-1|TRBV7-2
TGTGCCAGCAGCCTCCAGTGGAATGAGCAGTTCTTC
CASSLQWNEQFF
>TRBD1|NA|TRBJ2-1|TRBV2
TGTGCCAGCAGTGACCGAGACAGGGGCTACAATGAGCAGTTCTTC
CASSDRDRGYNEQFF
>NA|NA|TRBJ2-5|TRBV30
TGTGCCTGGAGTGTACTCTCGGAAGAGACCCAGTACTTC
CAWSVLSEETQYF
>NA|NA|TRBJ1-1|TRBV19
TGTGCCAGTATAGAGGGGAACACTGAAGCTTTCTTT
CASIEGNTEAFF
>NA|many|TRBJ1-2|TRBV28
TGTGCCAGCAGTCCCCTTGTTAGAGGCTACACCTTC
CASSPLVRGYTF
>NA|NA|TRBJ2-2|TRBV18
TGTGCCAGCTCACCACTGGGAGACACCGGGGAGCTGTTTTTT
CASSPLGDTGELFF
>TRBD2|NA|TRBJ2-7|TRBV11-2
TGTGCCAGCAGCTTAGTAAGCGGGAGGGAGGGCGAGCAGTACTTC
CASSLVSGREGEQYF
>NA|NA|TRBJ1-1|TRBV27
TGTGCCAGCAGTTTATCCCCGACAGCGAACACTGAAGCTTTCTTT
CASSLSPTANTEAFF
>NA|few|TRBJ2-7|TRBV4-2
TGTGCCAGCAGCCAAGCTGCGGGGGAGCAGTACTTC
CASSQAAGEQYF
>NA|NA|TRBJ2-7|TRBV6-6
TGTGCCAGCTCCCTCTCCCCCTCCTACGAGCAGTACTTC
CASSLSPSYEQYF
>NA|NA|TRBJ1-1|TRBV6-5
TGTGCCAGCAGAAGATTCCGGGACACTGAAGCTTTCTTT
CASRRFRDTEAFF
>NA|NA|TRBJ1-5|TRBV6-1
TGTGCCAGCAGTTCCCAGGACAGCAGCAATCAGCCCCAGCATTTT
CASSSQDSSNQPQHF
>TRBD2|NA|TRBJ2-4|TRBV2
TGTGCCAGCAGTGAAGGACTAGCGGGAAACATTCAGTACTTC
CASSEGLAGNIQYF
>TRBD2|NA|TRBJ2-7|TRBV11-1
TGTGCCAGCAGCCCCTCGGGGGGGGACGAGCAGTACTTC
CASSPSGGDEQYF
>NA|NA|TRBJ2-1|TRBV5-1
TGCGCCAGCAGGTGGGAGAGCTACAATGAGCAGTTCTTC
CASRWESYNEQFF
>NA|NA|TRBJ2-1|TRBV27
TGTGCCAGCAGTTCCCCAGCGGGCCAGTCCTACAATGAGCAGTTCTTC
CASSSPAGQSYNEQFF